Sequencing of this T cell receptor beta chain was carried out in a study of cytomegalovirus exposure and HLA in healthy donors. Study overall: Earlier sequencing of 150 million to 200 million T cells yielded around 120 million unique TCR beta sequences. Whole-study results and caveats: Analysis was carried out at a later point, and it linked a missense DCLRE1C variant to TCR beta V- and J-gene trimming. Among TCR beta chains, those listed as cytomegalovirus-associated numbered more than 150.

Amplification used 60 Vbeta primers and 13 Jbeta primers. Method: immunoSEQ multiplex PCR; TCRdb's copy keeps in-frame clones and lacks some. This table has about 94,000 clones, 7.6% appearing once. This CDR3 is built from 12 residues. CDR1 and CDR2 from the germline V gene are SEHNR and FQNEAQ (reference sequence). The germline V and J ends were trimmed by 3 bases and 2 bases, with 5 bases remaining between them. Only a few counts were recorded for this clone. Its antigen remains unknown. The clonotype originates from a middle-aged man in good health and CMV-seronegative. The sequenced sample was PBMCs. The chain joins TRBV7-9 to TRBJ2-7, with D unresolved. The CDR3 sequence is CASSFFPYEQYF. CDR3 sequence (DNA): TGTGCCAGCAGCTTCTTCCCCTACGAGCAGTACTTC.